The clone carrying this TCR beta chain appeared many times. Its antigen is as yet unknown. All sequencing subjects had displayed CD8+CD57+ cell expansion on flow cytometry. This entry is derived from a study of CD8+CD57+ T cells in acquired aplastic anemia. Study-wide results and caveats: Controls and patients did not differ significantly in CD8+ Simpson's diversity.

TCR beta VDJ and CDR3 profiling used genomic DNA as template. TCRdb called the reads again in MiXCR, with one record for every CDR3 protein. The sample lists 150,000 or so distinct CDR3 sequences; around half were seen once. Trimming removed 4 bases from V and 4 bases from J, with 16 bases in between. Germline assignment: CDR1 WNHNN and CDR2 SYGVQD (reference sequence). This CDR3 is built from 15 residues. Source material: sorted CD4+, CD8+, or CD8+CD57+ T cells (not recorded which) from PBMCs. The sequence was collected from a human donor with aplastic anemia. This chain joins TRBV10-1 and TRBJ1-2; no reliable D call. The CDR3 bases are TGCGCCAGCAGTGCTACAGAGTTATCCTGCTATGGCTACACCTTC. Amino acid sequence: CASSATELSCYGYTF.